This TCR beta chain originates from a study of long-term antiretroviral therapy in people with HIV (dated by TCRdb to the early 2020s). Regarding the research as a whole: The earliest samples were collected roughly a decade before the 2015 WHO recommendation for immediate ART, at a time when ART was usually postponed until CD4 counts fell. A retrospective serial study tested whether changes in peripheral blood TRB repertoire composition and diversity were associated with ART initiation and durable HIV suppression. No cross-contamination during QIAcube processing was seen in test extractions of a monoclonal T-cell line run alongside 33 polyclonal samples. Among the approximately 30 participants with HIV, about 11 were female. A total of under 250 cryopreserved PBMC samples came from 25 to 35 adults with confirmed HIV infection and were collected serially over a mean of roughly six years (range 1-12).

This clone was counted once. The antigen it recognizes is unknown. Within one base of it there is no much larger clone, and no base qualities were kept. The immunoSEQ hsTCRB v3.0 assay was used at survey level resolution for TRB variable region sequencing. A depth of about 40,000-50,000 T-cell genomes per sample was targeted for TRB sequencing. An Illumina MiSeq with a v3 150-cycle kit was used to sequence the pooled TRB libraries. The source study handled its data this way. Repertoire analysis was performed in R inside a reproducible Nextflow workflow that covered QC, data transformation and analysis. Custom analyses were implemented in LymphoSeq2, an R package for AIRR-Seq data exploration. A handful of samples yielding fewer than 5000 total TRB sequences were excluded, leaving 188 analyzed HIV repertoires. Of the roughly 190 retained HIV repertoires, about 60 were collected before and 120 to 140 after ART initiation. Each repertoire was downsampled to 5000 TRB nucleotide sequences, and summary statistics were averaged across 100 downsampling iterations. Only TRB sequences with CDR3 regions of at least seven amino acids were retained for analysis. A Shannon entropy-derived clonality score and the Gini coefficient were used to measure diversity. In the repertoire networks, any two of the top 5000 CDR3 amino acid sequences were connected whenever the two sequences differed by an edit distance of one. For TRB CDR3 amino acid sequences, GLIPH2 was used to predict antigen specificity groups and MHC restriction. CDR3 amino acid sequences were matched against VDJdb and McPAS-TCR to flag known CMV, EBV, HIV or tissue antigen associations. Pre-ART, post-ART and control groups were compared with Wilcoxon signed-rank tests and Holm-Bonferroni correction. Imported from immuneACCESS, the table was reduced by TCRdb to in-frame sequences with V and J called. These copies leave out some clones; in studies compared against another copy, an unresolved V gene accounts for under half, and the cause of the remainder is not known. The V and J calls and the clone size are those of that table, but D and trimming were determined from the DNA. Recorded for this sample are some 15,000 clones; 82% of them occurred a single time. The ten largest clones capture 15% to 20% of the sample.

After removal of 6 bases from V and 2 bases from J, the junction retains 3 bases not matched to a gene. Sequences ENHRY (CDR1) and SYGVKD (CDR2) are obtained from the germline V gene. The cysteine opens and the phenylalanine closes a CDR3 of 15 amino acids. Left in the record is the CDR3 DNA by itself, 45 bases read in frame from the first base. Participants were included only if at least one PBMC sample before ART initiation and at least two post-ART samples were available. All participants with HIV were treated in the United States of America. Before DNA extraction, cryopreserved samples containing roughly 1-11 million PBMC were thawed and washed. At the time of the earliest PBMC sample, participants with HIV were aged between about 20 and 55 years. PBMC samples were contributed by each participant from 1-4 timepoints before ART initiation and 2-8 timepoints after ART initiation, with a median of 7 samples. For every participant, serial HIV viral load, CD4+ T-cell count, ART history and demographic data were obtained. Genomic DNA was extracted from unsorted PBMC with a Qiagen kit on a QIAcube, processed in batches of 12 samples.

Points the paper makes about the study in general: The repertoire was dominated across all time points by expanded TRB clones identified before ART initiation, although this dominance was seen to fluctuate and to decrease in many PLHIV after ART. Limited PBMC availability meant only the TCR beta chain was sequenced, without alpha chain pairing. The samples span the years 2004 to 2017, and the ART regimens used may be less effective than current regimens. Because pre-ART samples had limited cell numbers, profiling was done on unsorted PBMC rather than on sorted CD4+ and CD8+ T cells. Compared with controls, HIV repertoires had narrower CDR3 length ranges, and the network structure pointed to an antigen-experienced repertoire that shifted only slightly toward naive after ART. ART initiation was associated with a significant increase in TRB diversity, but diversity stayed significantly below transplant donor controls even after long-term ART. No data were available on ART adherence, viral resistance or therapy changes, limiting inferences about post-ART repertoire changes.

This TCR came from a middle-aged woman with HIV. The sequences come from unsorted PBMCs, collected 1.8 years before starting antiretroviral therapy. This chain joins TRBV10-3 to TRBJ2-6; TRBD2 lines up with 8 middle nucleotides. The CDR3 corresponds to CAISREGAGANVLTF. The nucleotides are TGTGCCATCAGCCGGGAGGGGGCTGGGGCCAACGTCCTGACTTTC.